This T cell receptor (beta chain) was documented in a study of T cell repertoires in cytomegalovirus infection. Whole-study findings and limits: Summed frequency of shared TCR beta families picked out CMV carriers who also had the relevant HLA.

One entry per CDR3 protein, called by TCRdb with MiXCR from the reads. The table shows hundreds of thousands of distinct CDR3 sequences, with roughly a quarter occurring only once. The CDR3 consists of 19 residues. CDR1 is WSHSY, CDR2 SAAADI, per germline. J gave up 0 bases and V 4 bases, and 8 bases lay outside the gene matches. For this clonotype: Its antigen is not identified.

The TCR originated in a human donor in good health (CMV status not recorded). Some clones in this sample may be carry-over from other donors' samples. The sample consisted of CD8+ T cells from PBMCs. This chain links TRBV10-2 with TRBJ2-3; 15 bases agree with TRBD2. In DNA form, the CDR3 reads TGCGCCAGCAGTGGCGACACCGGGACTAGCGGGGGGAGCACAGATACGCAGTATTTT. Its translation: CASSGDTGTSGGSTDTQYF.